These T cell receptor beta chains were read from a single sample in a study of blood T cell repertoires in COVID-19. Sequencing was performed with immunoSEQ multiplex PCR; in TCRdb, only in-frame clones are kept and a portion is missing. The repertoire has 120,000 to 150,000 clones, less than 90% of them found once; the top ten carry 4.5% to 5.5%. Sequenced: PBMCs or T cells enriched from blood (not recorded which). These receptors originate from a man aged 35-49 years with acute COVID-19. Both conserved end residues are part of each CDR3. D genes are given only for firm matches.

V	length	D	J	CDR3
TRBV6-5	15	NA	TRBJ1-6	CASSSSTGRNSPLHF
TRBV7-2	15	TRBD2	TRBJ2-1	CASSFRGSSYNEQFF
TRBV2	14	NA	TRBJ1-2	CATGWGRSGYGYTF
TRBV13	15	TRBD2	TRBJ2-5	CASGRGSGEQETQYF
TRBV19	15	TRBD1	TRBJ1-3	CASSTTGGSGNTIYF
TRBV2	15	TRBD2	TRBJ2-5	CASRPATGGQETQYF
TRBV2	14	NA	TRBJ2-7	CASSEDRAIYEQYF
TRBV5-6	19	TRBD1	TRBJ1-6	CASSSGPGQPERISSPLHF
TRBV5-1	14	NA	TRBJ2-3	CASSLASGADTQYF
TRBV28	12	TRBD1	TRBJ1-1	CASNPGQGRAFF
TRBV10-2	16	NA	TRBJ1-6	CASSESIVGNNSPLHF
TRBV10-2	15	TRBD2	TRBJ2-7	CASSESSGTRYEQYF
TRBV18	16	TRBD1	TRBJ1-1	CASSPLPRGQNTEAFF
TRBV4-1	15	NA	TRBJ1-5	CASSQIARGLQPQHF
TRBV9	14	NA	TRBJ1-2	CASSVGGEDYGYTF
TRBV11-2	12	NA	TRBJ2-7	CASSFTGYEQYF
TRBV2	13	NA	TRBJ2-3	CASSDRGIDTQYF
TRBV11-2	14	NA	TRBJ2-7	CASSLGTENYEQYF
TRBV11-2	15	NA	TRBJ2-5	CASGMGGGRQETQYF
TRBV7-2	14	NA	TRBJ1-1	CASSVDRRNTEAFF
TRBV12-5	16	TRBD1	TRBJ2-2	CASGLDPGQGAGELFF
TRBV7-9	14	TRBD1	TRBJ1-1	CASSGRDRGIEAFF
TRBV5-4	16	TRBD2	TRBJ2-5	CASSLGRLGGQETQYF
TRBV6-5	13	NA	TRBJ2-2	CASRDSNTGELFF
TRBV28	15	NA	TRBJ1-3	CASGALPLSGNTIYF
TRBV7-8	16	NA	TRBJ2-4	CASSRQPTSSKNIQYF
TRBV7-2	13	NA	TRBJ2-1	CASSLVLRDEQFF
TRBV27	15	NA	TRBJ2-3	CASSPSLGLTDTQYF
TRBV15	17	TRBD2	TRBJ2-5	CATSRPWTSGEPETQYF
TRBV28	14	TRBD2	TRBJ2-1	CASNDQRGEREQFF
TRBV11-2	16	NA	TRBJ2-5	CASSPRGMGAGETQYF
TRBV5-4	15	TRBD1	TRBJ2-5	CASSFQQGAGETQYF
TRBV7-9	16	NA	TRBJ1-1	CASSSDWGTPNTEAFF
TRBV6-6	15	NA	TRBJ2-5	CASSYSRGLQETQYF
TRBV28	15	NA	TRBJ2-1	CASSSRESSYNEQFF
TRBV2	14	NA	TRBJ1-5	CASRKDSPNQPQHF
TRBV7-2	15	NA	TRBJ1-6	CASSLGRGYNSPLHF
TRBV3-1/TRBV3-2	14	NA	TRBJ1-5	CASSTGSGNQPQHF
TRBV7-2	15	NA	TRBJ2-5	CASSSTHRAQETQYF
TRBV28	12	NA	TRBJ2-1	CASVAGGNEQFF
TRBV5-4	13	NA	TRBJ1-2	CASSFWGDYGYTF
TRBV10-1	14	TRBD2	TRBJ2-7	CASSEASGSYEQYF
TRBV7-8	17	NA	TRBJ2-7	CASRSSAGATGSYEQYF
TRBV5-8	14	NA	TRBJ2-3	CASSLGRSTDTQYF
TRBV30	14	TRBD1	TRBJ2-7	CAWSGDRAFLEQYF
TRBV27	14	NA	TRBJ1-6	CASSLGLGYSPLHF
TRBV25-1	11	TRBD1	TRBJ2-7	CASRDRNEQYF
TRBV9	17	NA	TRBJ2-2	CASSFDPRVLNTGELFF
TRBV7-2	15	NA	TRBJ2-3	CASSFQSGSTDTQYF
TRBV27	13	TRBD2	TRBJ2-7	CASSLGGTYEQYF
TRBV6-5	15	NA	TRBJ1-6	CASSTGFSYNSPLHF
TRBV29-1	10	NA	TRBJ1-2	CSVLQGGYTF